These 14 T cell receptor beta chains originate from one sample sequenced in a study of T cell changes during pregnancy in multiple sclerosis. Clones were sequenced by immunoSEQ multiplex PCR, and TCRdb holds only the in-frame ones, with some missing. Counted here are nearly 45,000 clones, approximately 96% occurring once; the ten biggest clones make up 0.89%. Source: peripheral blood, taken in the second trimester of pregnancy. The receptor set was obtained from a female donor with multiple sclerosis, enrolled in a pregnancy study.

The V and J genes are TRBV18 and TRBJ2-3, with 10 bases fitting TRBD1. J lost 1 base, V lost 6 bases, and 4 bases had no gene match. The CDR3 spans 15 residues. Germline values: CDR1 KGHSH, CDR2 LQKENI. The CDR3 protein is CASSTTGGRTDTQYF. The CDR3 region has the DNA TGTGCCAGCTCCACGACAGGGGGCCGCACAGATACGCAGTATTTT.

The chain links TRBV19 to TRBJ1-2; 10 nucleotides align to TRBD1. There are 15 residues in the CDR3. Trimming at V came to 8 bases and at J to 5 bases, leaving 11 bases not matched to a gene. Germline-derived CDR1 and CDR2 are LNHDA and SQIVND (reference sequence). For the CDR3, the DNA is TGTGCCAGTGAATCTCCGGACAGGGGGGAGTATGGCTACACCTTC. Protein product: CASESPDRGEYGYTF.

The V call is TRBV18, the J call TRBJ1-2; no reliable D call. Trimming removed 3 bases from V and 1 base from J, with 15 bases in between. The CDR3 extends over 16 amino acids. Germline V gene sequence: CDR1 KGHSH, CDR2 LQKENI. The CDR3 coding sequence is TGTGCCAGCTCACCGGTATCGAGTATCGATAACTATGGCTACACCTTC. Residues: CASSPVSSIDNYGYTF. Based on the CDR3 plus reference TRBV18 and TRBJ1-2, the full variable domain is NAGVMQNPRHLVRRRGQEARLRCSPMKGHSHVYWYRQLPEEGLKFMVYLQKENIIDESGMPKERFSAEFPKEGPSILRIQQVVRGDSAAYFCASSPVSSIDNYGYTFGSGTRLTVV.

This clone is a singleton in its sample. The CDR3 region has the DNA TGCGCCAGCAGATTTGGAGGGACAGGAGGAAACGAGCAGTACTTC. This translates into CASRFGGTGGNEQYF. This sequence joins TRBV5-1 and TRBJ2-7, with 8 bases identical to TRBD1. CDR1 SGHRS and CDR2 YFSETQ come from the germline V gene. CDR3 size: 15 residues. V was pared by 5 bases and J by 5 bases, with 12 bases of the junction left unmatched.

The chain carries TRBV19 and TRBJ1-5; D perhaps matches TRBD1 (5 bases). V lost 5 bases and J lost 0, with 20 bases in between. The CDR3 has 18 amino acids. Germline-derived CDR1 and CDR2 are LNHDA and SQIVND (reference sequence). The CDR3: CASSPAGTEGYSNQPQHF. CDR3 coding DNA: TGTGCCAGTAGTCCAGCCGGGACGGAGGGGTATAGCAATCAGCCCCAGCATTTT.

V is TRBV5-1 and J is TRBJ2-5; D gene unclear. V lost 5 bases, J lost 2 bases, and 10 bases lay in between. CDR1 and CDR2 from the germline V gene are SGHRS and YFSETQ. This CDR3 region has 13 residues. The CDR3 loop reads CASRYQLQETQYF. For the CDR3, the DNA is TGCGCCAGCAGGTACCAGTTACAAGAGACCCAGTACTTC.

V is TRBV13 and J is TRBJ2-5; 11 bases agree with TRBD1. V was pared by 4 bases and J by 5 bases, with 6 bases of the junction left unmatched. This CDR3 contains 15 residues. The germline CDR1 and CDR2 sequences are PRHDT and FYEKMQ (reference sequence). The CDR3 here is CASSYGQGAWETQYF. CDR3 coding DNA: TGTGCCAGCAGCTATGGACAGGGGGCTTGGGAGACCCAGTACTTC.

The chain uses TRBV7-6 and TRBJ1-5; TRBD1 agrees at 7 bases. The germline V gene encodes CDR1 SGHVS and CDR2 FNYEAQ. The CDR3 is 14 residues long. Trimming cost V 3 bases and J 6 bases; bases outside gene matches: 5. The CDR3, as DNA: TGTGCCAGCAGCTTTGGGGCAGGGGGTCAGCCCCAGCATTTT. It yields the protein CASSFGAGGQPQHF.

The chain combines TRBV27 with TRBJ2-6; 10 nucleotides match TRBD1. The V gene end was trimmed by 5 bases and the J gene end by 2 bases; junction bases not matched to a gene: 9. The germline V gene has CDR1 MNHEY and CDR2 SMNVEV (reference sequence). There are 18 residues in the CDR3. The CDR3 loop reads CASSHRDRGLAGANVLTF. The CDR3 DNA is TGTGCCAGCAGTCACCGGGACAGGGGATTAGCTGGGGCCAACGTCCTGACTTTC.

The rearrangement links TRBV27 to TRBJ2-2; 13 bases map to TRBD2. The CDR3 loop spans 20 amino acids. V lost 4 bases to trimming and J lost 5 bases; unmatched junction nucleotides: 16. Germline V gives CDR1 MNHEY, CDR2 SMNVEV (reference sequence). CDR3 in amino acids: CASSSLLLPGTSGITGELFF. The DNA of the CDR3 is TGTGCCAGCAGTTCCCTTCTCCTGCCCGGGACTAGCGGGATTACCGGGGAGCTGTTTTTT.

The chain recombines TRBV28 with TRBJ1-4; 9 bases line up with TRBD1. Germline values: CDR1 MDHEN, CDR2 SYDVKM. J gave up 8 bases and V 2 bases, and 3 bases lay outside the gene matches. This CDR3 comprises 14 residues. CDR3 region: CASSLPGQGEKLFF. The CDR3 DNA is TGTGCCAGCAGTTTACCGGGACAGGGCGAAAAACTGTTTTTT. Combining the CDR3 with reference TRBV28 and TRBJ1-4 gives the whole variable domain DVKVTQSSRYLVKRTGEKVFLECVQDMDHENMFWYRQDPGLGLRLIYFSYDVKMKEKGDIPEGYSVSREKKERFSLILESASTNQTSMYLCASSLPGQGEKLFFGSGTQLSVL.

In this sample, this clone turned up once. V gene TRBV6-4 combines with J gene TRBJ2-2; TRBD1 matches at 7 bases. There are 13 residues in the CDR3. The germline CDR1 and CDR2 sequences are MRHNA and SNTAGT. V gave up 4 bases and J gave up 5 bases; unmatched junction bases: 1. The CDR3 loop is CASSGQGTGELFF. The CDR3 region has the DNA TGTGCCAGCAGTGGACAGGGTACCGGGGAGCTGTTTTTT.

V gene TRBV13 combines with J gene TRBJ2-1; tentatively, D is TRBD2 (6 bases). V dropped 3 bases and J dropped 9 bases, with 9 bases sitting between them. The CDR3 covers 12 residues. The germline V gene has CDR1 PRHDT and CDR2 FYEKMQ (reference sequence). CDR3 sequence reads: CASSLEGSEQFF. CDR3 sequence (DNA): TGTGCCAGCAGCTTGGAGGGTTCTGAGCAGTTCTTC.

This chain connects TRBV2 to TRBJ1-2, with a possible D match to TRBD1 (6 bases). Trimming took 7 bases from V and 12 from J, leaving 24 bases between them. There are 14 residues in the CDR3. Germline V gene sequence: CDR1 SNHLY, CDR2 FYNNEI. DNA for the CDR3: TGTGCCAGCATGGTTGGACCCTACAGCCCAGGGGACACCTTC. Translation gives CASMVGPYSPGDTF.